There are many counts of the clone carrying this T cell receptor beta chain. What it recognizes is unknown. TCRdb re-derived calls from the 5' RACE reads in MiXCR, one entry per CDR3 protein. The profile shows more than 650,000 distinct CDR3 sequences, approximately 6.1% of them singletons. This record belongs to a study of identical twins. Regarding the study as a whole: Monozygotic twins shared more out-of-frame TCR alpha than recombination models predicted.

CDR3 length equals 15 residues. Germline-derived CDR1 and CDR2 are LNHNV and YYDKDF (reference sequence). The V gene end was trimmed by 4 bases and the J gene end by 3 bases; junction bases not matched to a gene: 4. The rearrangement joins TRBV15 to TRBJ2-3; 10 nucleotides align to TRBD1. This TCR came from a man younger than 35 in good health. The sequencing input was naive T cells sorted from blood. The CDR3 is CATSTRQGATDTQYF. The DNA for the CDR3 is TGTGCCACCAGCACTAGACAGGGGGCTACAGATACGCAGTATTTT.